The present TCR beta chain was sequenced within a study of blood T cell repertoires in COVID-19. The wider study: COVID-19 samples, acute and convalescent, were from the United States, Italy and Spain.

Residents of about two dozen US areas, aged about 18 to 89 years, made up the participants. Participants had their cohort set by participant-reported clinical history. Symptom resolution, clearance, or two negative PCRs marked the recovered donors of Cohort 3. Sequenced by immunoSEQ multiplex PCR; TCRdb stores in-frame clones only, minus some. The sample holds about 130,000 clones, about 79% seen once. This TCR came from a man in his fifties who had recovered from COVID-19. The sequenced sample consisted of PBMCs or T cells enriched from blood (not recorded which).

CDR3 nucleotides: TGTGCCAGCGGACCGACTAGCGGGGGGTATACGCAGTATTTT. This translates into CASGPTSGGYTQYF. The chain employs TRBV7-6 and TRBJ2-3, with 13 bases fitting TRBD2. V shed 8 bases and J 7 bases; nucleotides not matched to a gene: 6. Per germline, CDR1 SGHVS and CDR2 FNYEAQ. There are 14 residues in the CDR3.